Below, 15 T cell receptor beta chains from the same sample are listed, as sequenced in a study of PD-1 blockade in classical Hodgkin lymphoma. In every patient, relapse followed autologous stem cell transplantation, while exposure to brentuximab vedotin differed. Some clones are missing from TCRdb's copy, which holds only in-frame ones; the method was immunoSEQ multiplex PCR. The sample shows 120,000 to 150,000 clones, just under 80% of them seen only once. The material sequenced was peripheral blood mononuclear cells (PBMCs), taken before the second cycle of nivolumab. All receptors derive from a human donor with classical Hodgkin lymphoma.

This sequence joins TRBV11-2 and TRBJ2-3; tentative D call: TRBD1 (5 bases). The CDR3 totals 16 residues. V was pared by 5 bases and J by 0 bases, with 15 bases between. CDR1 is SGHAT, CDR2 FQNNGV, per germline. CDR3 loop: CASSHPTASSTDTQYF. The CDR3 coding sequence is TGTGCCAGCAGCCATCCGACAGCCTCTAGCACAGATACGCAGTATTTT.

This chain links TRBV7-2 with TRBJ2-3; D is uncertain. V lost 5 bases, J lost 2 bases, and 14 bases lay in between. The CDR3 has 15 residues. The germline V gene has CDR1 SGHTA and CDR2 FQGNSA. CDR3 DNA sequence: TGTGCCAGCAGCCCCCTGGGGTTAAACACAGATACGCAGTATTTT. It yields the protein CASSPLGLNTDTQYF.

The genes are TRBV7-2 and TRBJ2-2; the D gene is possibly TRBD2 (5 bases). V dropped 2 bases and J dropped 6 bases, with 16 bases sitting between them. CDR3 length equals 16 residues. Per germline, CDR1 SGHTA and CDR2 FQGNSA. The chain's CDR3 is CASSLNPRAVAGELFF. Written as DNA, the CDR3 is TGTGCCAGCAGCTTAAATCCCCGAGCGGTGGCCGGGGAGCTGTTTTTT. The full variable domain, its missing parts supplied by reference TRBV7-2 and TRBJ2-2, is GAGVSQSPSNKVTEKGKDVELRCDPISGHTALYWYRQSLGQGLEFLIYFQGNSAPDKSGLPSDRFSAERTGGSVSTLTIQRTQQEDSAVYLCASSLNPRAVAGELFFGEGSRLTVL.

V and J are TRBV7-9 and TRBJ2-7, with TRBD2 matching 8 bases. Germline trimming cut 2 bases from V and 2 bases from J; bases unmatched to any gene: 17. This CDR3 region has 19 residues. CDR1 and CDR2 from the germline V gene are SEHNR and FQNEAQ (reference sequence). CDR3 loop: CASSLTGGGWGSRPYEQYF. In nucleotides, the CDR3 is TGTGCCAGCAGCTTAACCGGCGGGGGGTGGGGTTCGCGGCCCTACGAGCAGTACTTC.

CDR3 coding DNA: TGTGCCACCAAGACGGGGGATAATTCACCCCTCCACTTT. It yields the protein CATKTGDNSPLHF. The V gene is TRBV6-6, the J gene TRBJ1-6, with a tentative D call TRBD1 (5 bases). Deletions cut 10 bases from V and 5 bases from J, with 12 bases between. CDR1 MNHNY and CDR2 SVGAGI come from the germline V gene (reference sequence). This CDR3 has 13 residues.

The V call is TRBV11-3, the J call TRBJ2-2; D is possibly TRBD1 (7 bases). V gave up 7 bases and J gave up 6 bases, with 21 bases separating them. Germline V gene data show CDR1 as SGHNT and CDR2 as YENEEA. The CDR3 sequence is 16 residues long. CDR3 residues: CASTRRDSRDPGELFF. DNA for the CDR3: TGTGCCAGCACTAGGAGGGACAGTCGTGATCCCGGGGAGCTGTTTTTT.

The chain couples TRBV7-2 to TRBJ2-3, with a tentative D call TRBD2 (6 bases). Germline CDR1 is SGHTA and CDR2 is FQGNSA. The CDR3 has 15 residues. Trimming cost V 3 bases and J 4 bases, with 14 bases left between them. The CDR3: CASSLRDSSSDTQYF. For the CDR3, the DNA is TGTGCCAGCAGCTTGAGGGACTCCTCATCAGATACGCAGTATTTT.

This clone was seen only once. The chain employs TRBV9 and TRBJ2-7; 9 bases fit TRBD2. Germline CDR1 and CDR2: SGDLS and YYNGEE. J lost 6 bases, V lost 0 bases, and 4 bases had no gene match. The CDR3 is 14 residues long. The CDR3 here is CASSVEQAGGEQYF. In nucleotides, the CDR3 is TGTGCCAGCAGCGTAGAACAAGCGGGGGGCGAGCAGTACTTC.

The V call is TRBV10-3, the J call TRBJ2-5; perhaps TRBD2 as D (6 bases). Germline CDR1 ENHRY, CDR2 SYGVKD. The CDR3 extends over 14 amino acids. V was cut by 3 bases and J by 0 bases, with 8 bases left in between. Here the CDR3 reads CAISDGGNQETQYF. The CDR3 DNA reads TGTGCCATCAGTGACGGAGGGAACCAAGAGACCCAGTACTTC.

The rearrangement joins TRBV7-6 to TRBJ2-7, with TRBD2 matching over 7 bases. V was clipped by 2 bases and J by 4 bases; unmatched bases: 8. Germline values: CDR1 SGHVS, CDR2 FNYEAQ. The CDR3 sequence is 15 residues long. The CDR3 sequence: CASSLYGGSRYEQYF. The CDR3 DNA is TGTGCCAGCAGCTTATACGGCGGGAGCCGGTACGAGCAGTACTTC.

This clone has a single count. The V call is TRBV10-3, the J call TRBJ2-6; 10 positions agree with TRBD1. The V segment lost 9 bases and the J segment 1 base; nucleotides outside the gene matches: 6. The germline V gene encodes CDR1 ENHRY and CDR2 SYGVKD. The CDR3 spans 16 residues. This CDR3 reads CAMRRDRGSGANVLTF. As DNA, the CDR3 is TGTGCCATGAGAAGGGACAGGGGTTCTGGGGCCAACGTCCTGACTTTC.

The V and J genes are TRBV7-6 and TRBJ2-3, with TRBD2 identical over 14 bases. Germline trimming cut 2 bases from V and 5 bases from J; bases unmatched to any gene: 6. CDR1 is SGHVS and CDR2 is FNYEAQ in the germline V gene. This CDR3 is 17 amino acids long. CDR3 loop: CASSLRLAGGPGDTQYF. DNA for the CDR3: TGTGCCAGCAGCTTAAGACTAGCGGGGGGGCCGGGAGATACGCAGTATTTT.

The CDR3 DNA reads as TGCGCCAGCAGTATGACACCTGACACTGAAGCTTTCTTT. This gives the protein CASSMTPDTEAFF. This chain joins TRBV5-1 and TRBJ1-1; D not resolved. Germline loops: CDR1 SGHRS, CDR2 YFSETQ. V was trimmed by 5 bases and J by 3 bases, leaving 11 bases between them. This CDR3 spans 13 amino acids.

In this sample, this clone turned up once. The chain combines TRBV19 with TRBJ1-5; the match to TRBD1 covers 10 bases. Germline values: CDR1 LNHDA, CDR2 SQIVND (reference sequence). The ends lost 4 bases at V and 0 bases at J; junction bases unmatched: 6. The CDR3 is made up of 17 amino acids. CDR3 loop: CASSTRTGGYSNQPQHF. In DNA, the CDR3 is TGTGCCAGTAGTACTCGGACAGGGGGTTATAGCAATCAGCCCCAGCATTTT.

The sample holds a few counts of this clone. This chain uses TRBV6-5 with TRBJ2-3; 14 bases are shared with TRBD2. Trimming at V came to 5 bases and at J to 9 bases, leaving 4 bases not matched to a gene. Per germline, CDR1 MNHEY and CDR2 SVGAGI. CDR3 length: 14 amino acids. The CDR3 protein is CASSGLAGGKTQYF. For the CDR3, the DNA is TGTGCCAGCAGTGGACTAGCGGGAGGCAAAACGCAGTATTTT.